This T cell receptor (beta chain) was captured by sequencing in a study of spatial heterogeneity in lung cancer. TCRdb re-called the 5' RACE reads through MiXCR, storing one row per CDR3 protein. Found here are roughly 38,000 distinct CDR3 sequences, 3.1% of them singletons; the top ten hold around 36%. Indicated time point: sample taken at primary tumor resection. This clonotype came up many times. Material: normal lung tissue next to the tumor, obtained at surgery. The receptor was isolated from a male donor with early-stage non-small cell lung cancer.

CDR3 nucleotide sequence: TGTGCCAGCAGCTTCTACCAGGGTGTAGACACCATATATTTT. This sequence encodes CASSFYQGVDTIYF. The rearrangement links TRBV7-2 to TRBJ1-3; possibly TRBD1 for D (5 bases). This CDR3 is 14 amino acids long. V was clipped by 3 bases and J by 8 bases, with 14 bases between them. CDR1 is SGHTA, CDR2 FQGNSA, per germline.